A single sample is the source of the 2 T cell receptor beta chains below, sequenced in a study of cytomegalovirus exposure and HLA in healthy donors (TCRdb year 2017). Libraries were built with the immunoSEQ multiplex PCR assay. Imported from immuneACCESS, the table was reduced by TCRdb to in-frame sequences with V and J called. These copies leave out some clones; in studies compared against another copy, an unresolved V gene accounts for under half, and the cause of the remainder is not known. This sample lists 200,000 to 250,000 clones; around 90% were detected once. Of the sample, 1.1% is held by the ten largest clones. The sample consisted of PBMCs. These receptors all stem from a woman younger than 30 in good health and CMV-seronegative.

The J gene is TRBJ1-4, the V gene TRBV4-1, with 10 bases identical to TRBD1. The CDR3 runs to 15 residues. With V trimmed by 5 bases and J by 7 bases, 7 bases remained unmatched. From germline, CDR1 is MGHRA and CDR2 YSYEKL. For the CDR3, the DNA is TGCGCCAGCAGCATTTCCGGGACAGGGGTTGAAAAACTGTTTTTT. It codes for CASSISGTGVEKLFF.

This chain uses TRBV5-1 with TRBJ2-2; the D gene is possibly TRBD2 (5 bases). V was shortened by 6 bases and J by 4 bases, with 16 bases between the two germline ends. The CDR3 covers 15 residues. In germline, CDR1 is SGHRS, CDR2 YFSETQ. The CDR3 nucleotides are TGCGCCAGCAAATCCGGGGTTGGTCGCACCGGGGAGCTGTTTTTT. It specifies CASKSGVGRTGELFF.